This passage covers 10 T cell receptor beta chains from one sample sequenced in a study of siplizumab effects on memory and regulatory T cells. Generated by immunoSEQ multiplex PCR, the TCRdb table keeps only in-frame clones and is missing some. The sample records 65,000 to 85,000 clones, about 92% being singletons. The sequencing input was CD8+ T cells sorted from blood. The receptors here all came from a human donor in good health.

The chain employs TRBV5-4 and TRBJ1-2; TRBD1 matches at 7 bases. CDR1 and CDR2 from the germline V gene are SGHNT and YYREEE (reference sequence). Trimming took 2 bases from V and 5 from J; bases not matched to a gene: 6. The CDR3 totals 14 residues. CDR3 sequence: CASSLIGTAYGYTF. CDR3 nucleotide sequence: TGTGCCAGCAGCTTAATCGGGACAGCGTATGGCTACACCTTC.

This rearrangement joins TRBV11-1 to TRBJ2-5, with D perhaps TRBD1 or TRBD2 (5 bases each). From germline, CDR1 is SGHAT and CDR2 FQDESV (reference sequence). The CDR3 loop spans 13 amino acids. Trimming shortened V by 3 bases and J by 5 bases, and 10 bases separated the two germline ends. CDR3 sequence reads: CASSFYGDETQYF. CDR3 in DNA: TGTGCCAGCAGCTTCTATGGGGACGAGACCCAGTACTTC. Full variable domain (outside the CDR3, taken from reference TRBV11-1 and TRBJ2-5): EAEVAQSPRYKITEKSQAVAFWCDPISGHATLYWYRQILGQGPELLVQFQDESVVDDSQLPKDRFSAERLKGVDSTLKIQPAELGDSAMYLCASSFYGDETQYFGPGTRLLVL.

The DNA of the CDR3 is TGTGCCAGCAGTGAAGTGACTAGCGGGGGATACGAGCAGTACTTC. Translation: CASSEVTSGGYEQYF. The rearrangement joins TRBV2 to TRBJ2-7, with TRBD2 identical over 12 bases. This CDR3 comprises 15 residues. The ends lost 1 base at V and 4 bases at J; junction bases unmatched: 2. Germline V gene data show CDR1 as SNHLY and CDR2 as FYNNEI.

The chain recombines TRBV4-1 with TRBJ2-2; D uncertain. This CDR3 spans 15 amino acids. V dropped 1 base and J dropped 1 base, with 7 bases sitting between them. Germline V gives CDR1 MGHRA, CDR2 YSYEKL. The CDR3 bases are TGCGCCAGCAGCCAAGTTAGCCTGAACACCGGGGAGCTGTTTTTT. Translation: CASSQVSLNTGELFF.

CDR3 loop: CASSLDPGGAYGYTF. The CDR3 coding sequence is TGTGCCAGCAGCTTGGATCCAGGGGGCGCGTATGGCTACACCTTC. This chain joins TRBV5-6 and TRBJ1-2; 8 bases match TRBD1. Germline V gene data show CDR1 as SGHDT and CDR2 as YYEEEE. There are 15 residues in the CDR3. V shed 0 bases and J 5 bases; nucleotides not matched to a gene: 6. Looking up the rest from reference TRBV5-6 and TRBJ1-2 gives the full variable domain: DAGVTQSPTHLIKTRGQQVTLRCSPKSGHDTVSWYQQALGQGPQFIFQYYEEEERQRGNFPDRFSGHQFPNYSSELNVNALLLGDSALYLCASSLDPGGAYGYTFGSGTRLTVV.

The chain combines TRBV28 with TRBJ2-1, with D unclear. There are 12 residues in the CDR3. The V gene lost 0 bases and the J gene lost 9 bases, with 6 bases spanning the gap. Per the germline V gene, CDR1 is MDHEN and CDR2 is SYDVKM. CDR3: CASSLWGREQFF. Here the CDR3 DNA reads TGTGCCAGCAGTTTATGGGGTCGTGAGCAGTTCTTC. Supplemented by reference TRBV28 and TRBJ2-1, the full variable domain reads DVKVTQSSRYLVKRTGEKVFLECVQDMDHENMFWYRQDPGLGLRLIYFSYDVKMKEKGDIPEGYSVSREKKERFSLILESASTNQTSMYLCASSLWGREQFFGPGTRLTVL.

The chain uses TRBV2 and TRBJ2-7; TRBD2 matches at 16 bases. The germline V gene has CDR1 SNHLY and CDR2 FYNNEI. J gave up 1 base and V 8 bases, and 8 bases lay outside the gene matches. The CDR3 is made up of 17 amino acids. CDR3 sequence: CASVGTSGGVHSYEQYF. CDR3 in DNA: TGTGCCAGCGTGGGGACTAGCGGGGGGGTTCATTCCTACGAGCAGTACTTC.

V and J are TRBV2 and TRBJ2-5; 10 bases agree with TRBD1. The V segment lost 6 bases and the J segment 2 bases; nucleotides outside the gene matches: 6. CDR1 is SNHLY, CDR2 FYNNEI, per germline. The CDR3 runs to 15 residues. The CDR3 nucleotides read TGTGCCAGCAGCGCAAGGACAGGGGGACAAGAGACCCAGTACTTC. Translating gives CASSARTGGQETQYF.

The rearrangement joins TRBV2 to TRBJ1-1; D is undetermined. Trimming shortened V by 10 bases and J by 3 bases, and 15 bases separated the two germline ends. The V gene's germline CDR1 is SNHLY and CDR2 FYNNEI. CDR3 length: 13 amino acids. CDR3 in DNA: TGTGCCACACTAGAGGGTGTGGACACTGAAGCTTTCTTT. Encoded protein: CATLEGVDTEAFF.

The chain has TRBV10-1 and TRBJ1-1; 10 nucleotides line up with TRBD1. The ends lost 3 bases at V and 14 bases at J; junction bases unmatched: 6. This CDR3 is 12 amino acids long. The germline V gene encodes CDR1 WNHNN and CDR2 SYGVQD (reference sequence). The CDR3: CASSDPGTGEFF. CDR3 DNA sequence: TGCGCCAGCAGTGATCCGGGGACAGGGGAATTCTTT.